This T cell receptor beta chain was identified in a study of control samples from healthy donors and cancer patients. Repertoires were generated with immunoSEQ multiplex PCR, while TCRdb's copy carries only in-frame clones and drops some. The repertoire holds 75,000 to 90,000 clones, with 89% as singletons. The source material was PBMCs. The clonotype was recovered from a woman in her 50s with colorectal cancer.

CDR3 sequence: CASSSHRGGLHPDTQYF. For the CDR3, the DNA is TGCGCCAGCAGCTCGCACCGAGGGGGCCTGCACCCAGATACGCAGTATTTT. The chain carries TRBV5-1 and TRBJ2-3, with TRBD1 matching over 7 bases. The germline V gene has CDR1 SGHRS and CDR2 YFSETQ. Germline trimming cut 3 bases from V and 4 bases from J; bases unmatched to any gene: 14. This CDR3 has 17 amino acids.